The clone carrying this T cell receptor (beta chain) was observed a handful of times. The antigen remains undetermined. Patients showing uncontrolled infection, other autoimmune disease, pregnancy or lactation were ineligible. Each diagnosis drew on symptoms, thyroxine, TRAb, thyroid ultrasound and orbital computed tomography findings. This CDR3 comprises 14 residues. The J segment lost 3 bases and the V segment lost 6 bases, leaving 5 bases of the junction unmatched. Germline V CDR1 and CDR2: MGHDK, SYGVNS. Template material for amplifying TCR beta CDR3 regions consisted of RNA transcripts. During a first-round RT-PCR of the TCR CDR3, the HTBI primer set was used. Each CDR3 protein is one row after TCRdb ran MiXCR on the multiplex PCR reads. The repertoire holds 600,000 to 700,000 distinct CDR3 sequences, with about 45% as singletons. The data were taken from a study of T cells in Graves' hyperthyroidism and ophthalmopathy.

Broader study findings: Among thyroid clonotypes expanded above 0.001, most also appeared in blood. The model anticipated ophthalmopathy a median 6.5 months pre-onset.

The specimen sequenced was peripheral blood or thyroid tissue (not recorded which). This clonotype was obtained from an adult man with Graves' disease, either hyperthyroidism or ophthalmopathy (not recorded which). The chain uses TRBV25-1 and TRBJ1-1; 9 bases fit TRBD1. The CDR3 region is CASSATGGYTEAFF. CDR3 DNA sequence: TGTGCCAGCAGCGCCACAGGGGGCTACACTGAAGCTTTCTTT.